Included here is one T cell receptor beta chain sequence, with context. Its antigen is not known. The data originate from a study of tumor-infiltrating lymphocytes in primary liver carcinoma. Study information: These patients were men and women whose ages were 30 to 69 years. Whole-study results and caveats: Tumors had a significantly higher top-250-clone fraction than blood (p = 0.039). Reduced overlap was seen in tumor-adjacent and tumor-blood pairs versus tumor region pairs.

Unsorted whole blood supplied the blood RNA, and germline DNA was isolated too. Chronic HBV infection, untreated so far, was present in the patients. With a constant-region primer, TCR beta cDNA was made from 400 to 550 ng of total RNA. Three nested multiplex PCR rounds, a slightly modified ARM-PCR method, built the TCR beta libraries. The two initial PCR rounds, about 9 cycles each, used TRBV1-TRBV30 forward and C-beta reverse primers. TCRdb independently ran MiXCR on the multiplex PCR reads; one entry per CDR3 protein. This sample has a few hundred thousand distinct CDR3 sequences; around three fifths occur once, and the top ten carry 15% to 20%. V lost 5 bases, J lost 2 bases, and 19 bases lay in between. The CDR3 sequence is 17 residues long. CDR1 and CDR2 (germline): MNHNS, SASEGT.

This TCR derives from a woman in her 30s with primary liver carcinoma and hepatitis B virus infection. Sequenced sample: peripheral blood. The V and J genes are TRBV6-1 and TRBJ2-1; possibly TRBD1 for D (6 bases). The CDR3 protein is CASSPRSGASTYNEQFF. The CDR3 DNA reads TGTGCCAGCAGTCCAAGGTCAGGGGCTAGTACCTACAATGAGCAGTTCTTC.